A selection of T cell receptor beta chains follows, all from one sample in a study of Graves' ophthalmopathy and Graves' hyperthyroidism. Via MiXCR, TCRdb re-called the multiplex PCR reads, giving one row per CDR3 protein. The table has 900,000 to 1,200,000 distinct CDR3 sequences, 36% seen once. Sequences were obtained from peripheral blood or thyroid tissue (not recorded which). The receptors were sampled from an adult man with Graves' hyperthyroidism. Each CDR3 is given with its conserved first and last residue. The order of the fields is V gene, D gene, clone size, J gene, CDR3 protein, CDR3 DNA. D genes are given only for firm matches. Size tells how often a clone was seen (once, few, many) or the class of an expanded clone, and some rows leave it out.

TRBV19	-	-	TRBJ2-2	CATLVQGGTGELFF	TGTGCCACCCTCGTTCAGGGTGGCACCGGGGAGCTGTTTTTT
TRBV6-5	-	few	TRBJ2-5	CASSYSYRSGEETQYF	TGTGCCAGCAGTTACTCATATCGATCAGGGGAAGAGACCCAGTACTTC
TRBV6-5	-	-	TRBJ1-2	CASSFLVGQIFYGYTF	TGTGCCAGCAGTTTTCTCGTCGGACAGATCTTCTATGGCTACACCTTC
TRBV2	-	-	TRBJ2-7	CASSARFHREYEQYF	TGTGCCAGCAGTGCTAGATTCCACAGGGAGTACGAGCAGTACTTC
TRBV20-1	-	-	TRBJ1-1	CSARREMNTEAFF	TGCAGTGCTAGACGAGAGATGAACACTGAAGCTTTCTTT
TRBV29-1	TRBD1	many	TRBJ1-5	CSVGQGYQPQHF	TGCAGCGTCGGACAGGGGTATCAGCCCCAGCATTTT
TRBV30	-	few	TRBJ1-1	CAWTLPRARTEAFF	TGTGCCTGGACCCTGCCCCGCGCCCGCACTGAAGCTTTCTTT
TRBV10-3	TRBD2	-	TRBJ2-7	CAISSPIAGSLYEQYF	TGTGCCATCAGTTCGCCGATAGCGGGATCCCTCTACGAGCAGTACTTC
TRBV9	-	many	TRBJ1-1	CASSVVPDMNTEAFF	TGTGCCAGCAGCGTAGTTCCGGACATGAACACTGAAGCTTTCTTT
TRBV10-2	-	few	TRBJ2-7	CASSDPEAYEQYF	TGCGCCAGCAGTGATCCTGAAGCCTACGAGCAGTACTTC
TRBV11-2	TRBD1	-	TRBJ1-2	CASSSGQGTVYGYTF	TGTGCCAGCAGCAGCGGACAGGGAACGGTCTATGGCTACACCTTC
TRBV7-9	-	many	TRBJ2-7	CASSLPRDTVMGEQYF	TGTGCCAGCAGCCTACCCCGGGACACCGTAATGGGCGAGCAGTACTTC
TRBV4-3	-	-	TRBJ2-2	CASSQDPAVGGELFF	TGCGCCAGCAGCCAAGACCCAGCGGTGGGCGGGGAGCTGTTTTTT
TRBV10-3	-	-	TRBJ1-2	CAISDSQGSYTF	TGTGCCATCAGTGATTCACAGGGCAGCTACACCTTC
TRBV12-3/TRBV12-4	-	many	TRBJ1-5	CASSFDLNQPQHF	TGTGCCAGCAGTTTTGATTTAAATCAGCCCCAGCATTTT
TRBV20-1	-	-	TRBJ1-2	CSARKQGPYGYTF	TGCAGTGCTAGAAAACAGGGCCCCTATGGCTACACCTTC
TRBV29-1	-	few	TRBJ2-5	CSVEDEDQYF	TGCAGCGTTGAAGATGAGGACCAGTACTTC
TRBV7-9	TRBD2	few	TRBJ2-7	CASSRLAARYEQYF	TGTGCCAGCAGCAGACTAGCGGCCCGCTACGAGCAGTACTTC
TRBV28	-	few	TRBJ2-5	CASHDREETQYF	TGTGCCAGCCACGACAGAGAAGAGACCCAGTACTTC
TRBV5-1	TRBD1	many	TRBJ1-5	CASSLGTGGDNQPQHF	TGCGCCAGCAGCCTAGGGACAGGGGGGGACAATCAGCCCCAGCATTTT
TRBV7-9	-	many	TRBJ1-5	CASSPGAGTNQPQHF	TGTGCCAGCAGCCCAGGGGCGGGCACCAATCAGCCCCAGCATTTT
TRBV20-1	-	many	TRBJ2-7	CSAPSDRFYEQYF	TGCAGTGCTCCCTCGGACAGATTCTACGAGCAGTACTTC
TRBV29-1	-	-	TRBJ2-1	CSVEVPSWDNEQFF	TGCAGCGTTGAAGTCCCCAGCTGGGACAATGAGCAGTTCTTC
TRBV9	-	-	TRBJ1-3	CASSVPGDGNTIYF	TGTGCCAGCAGCGTACCGGGGGATGGAAACACCATATATTTT
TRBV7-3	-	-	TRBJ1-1	CASSPQRVGEAFF	TGTGCCAGCAGCCCCCAGAGGGTTGGTGAAGCTTTCTTT
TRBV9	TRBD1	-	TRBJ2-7	CASSLVPRGNYEQYF	TGTGCCAGCAGCTTAGTACCCAGGGGGAACTACGAGCAGTACTTC
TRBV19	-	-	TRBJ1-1	CAWSATGRTEAFF	TGTGCCTGGAGTGCAACAGGGCGGACTGAAGCTTTCTTT
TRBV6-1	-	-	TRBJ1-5	CASRAFEGGINQPQHF	TGTGCCAGCAGAGCTTTTGAGGGTGGGATCAATCAGCCCCAGCATTTT
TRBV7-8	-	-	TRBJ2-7	CASSFGSSRYEQYF	TGTGCCAGCAGCTTCGGCAGTTCAAGGTACGAGCAGTACTTC
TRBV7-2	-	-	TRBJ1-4	CASSPSGSYNEKLFF	TGTGCCAGCAGCCCCTCAGGGTCCTATAATGAAAAACTGTTTTTT
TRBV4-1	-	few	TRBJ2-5	CASGGGGSPDQETQYF	TGCGCCAGCGGAGGCGGGGGCTCCCCGGACCAAGAGACCCAGTACTTC
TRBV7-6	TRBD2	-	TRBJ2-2	CASSITSGSSGELFF	TGTGCCAGCAGCATCACTAGCGGGAGCAGCGGGGAGCTGTTTTTT
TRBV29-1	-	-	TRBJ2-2	CSVEDPGRKAGELFF	TGCAGCGTTGAAGACCCGGGACGTAAAGCGGGGGAGCTGTTTTTT
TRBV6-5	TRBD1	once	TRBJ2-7	CASSYSGTGALPPYEQYF	TGTGCCAGCAGTTACTCCGGGACAGGGGCCCTACCCCCCTACGAGCAGTACTTC
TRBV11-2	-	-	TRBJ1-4	CASSPKLGDHPEEKLFF	TGTGCCAGCAGCCCAAAACTCGGGGATCATCCGGAAGAAAAACTGTTTTTT
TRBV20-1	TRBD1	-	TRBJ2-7	CSAIRQGTLYEQYF	TGCAGTGCGATACGACAGGGGACTCTATACGAGCAGTACTTC
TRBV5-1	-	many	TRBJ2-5	CASGAETQYF	TGCGCCAGCGGAGCAGAGACCCAGTACTTC
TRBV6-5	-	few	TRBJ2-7	CASSLEPSCEQYF	TGTGCCAGCAGTTTAGAACCATCCTGCGAGCAGTACTTC
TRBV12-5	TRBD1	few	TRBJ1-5	CASGPRDRGFGNQPQHF	TGTGCTAGTGGTCCACGGGACAGGGGGTTTGGCAATCAGCCCCAGCATTTT
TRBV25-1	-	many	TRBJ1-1	CASSERNGGEAFF	TGTGCCAGCAGTGAGAGGAATGGTGGTGAAGCTTTCTTT
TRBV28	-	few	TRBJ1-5	CASLSRQPNQPQHF	TGTGCCAGCCTTAGCCGACAGCCGAATCAGCCCCAGCATTTT
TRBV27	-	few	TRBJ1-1	CASIERGRTEAFF	TGTGCCAGCATTGAACGCGGGCGCACTGAAGCTTTCTTT
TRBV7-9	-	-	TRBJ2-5	CASSLEDAAGETQYF	TGTGCCAGCAGCTTAGAAGATGCAGCCGGAGAGACCCAGTACTTC
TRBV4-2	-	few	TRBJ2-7	CASSQGDILSYEQYF	TGTGCCAGCAGCCAAGGGGACATTTTGTCCTACGAGCAGTACTTC
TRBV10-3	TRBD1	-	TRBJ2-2	CASSDLEQGATGELFF	TGTGCCAGCAGTGATTTGGAACAGGGGGCCACCGGGGAGCTGTTTTTT